This T cell receptor beta chain was profiled in a study of shared clonotypes between healthy human individuals. The CDR3 has 16 amino acids. CDR1 is SGHDN, CDR2 FVKESK, per germline. V dropped 4 bases and J dropped 4; count of bases not matched to a gene: 11. Clones were read by immunoSEQ multiplex PCR, and TCRdb kept only the in-frame ones, dropping some. Among 2 million to 3 million clones listed, 80% to 95% were seen once. This chain links TRBV14 with TRBJ2-5; 8 bases are a match to TRBD2. The sequenced material came from naive CD4+ T cells from PBMCs. The subset denotes: CD45RA+ positively selected. The clonotype originates from a young man in good health. Some clones in this sample may be carry-over from other donors' samples. CDR3: CASSPTWTSLRETQYF. Written as DNA, the CDR3 is TGTGCCAGCAGCCCGACTTGGACTAGCCTTCGAGAGACCCAGTACTTC. The full variable domain, completed using reference TRBV14 and TRBJ2-5, is EAGVTQFPSHSVIEKGQTVTLRCDPISGHDNLYWYRRVMGKEIKFLLHFVKESKQDESGMPNNRFLAERTGGTYSTLKVQPAELEDSGVYFCASSPTWTSLRETQYFGPGTRLLVL.